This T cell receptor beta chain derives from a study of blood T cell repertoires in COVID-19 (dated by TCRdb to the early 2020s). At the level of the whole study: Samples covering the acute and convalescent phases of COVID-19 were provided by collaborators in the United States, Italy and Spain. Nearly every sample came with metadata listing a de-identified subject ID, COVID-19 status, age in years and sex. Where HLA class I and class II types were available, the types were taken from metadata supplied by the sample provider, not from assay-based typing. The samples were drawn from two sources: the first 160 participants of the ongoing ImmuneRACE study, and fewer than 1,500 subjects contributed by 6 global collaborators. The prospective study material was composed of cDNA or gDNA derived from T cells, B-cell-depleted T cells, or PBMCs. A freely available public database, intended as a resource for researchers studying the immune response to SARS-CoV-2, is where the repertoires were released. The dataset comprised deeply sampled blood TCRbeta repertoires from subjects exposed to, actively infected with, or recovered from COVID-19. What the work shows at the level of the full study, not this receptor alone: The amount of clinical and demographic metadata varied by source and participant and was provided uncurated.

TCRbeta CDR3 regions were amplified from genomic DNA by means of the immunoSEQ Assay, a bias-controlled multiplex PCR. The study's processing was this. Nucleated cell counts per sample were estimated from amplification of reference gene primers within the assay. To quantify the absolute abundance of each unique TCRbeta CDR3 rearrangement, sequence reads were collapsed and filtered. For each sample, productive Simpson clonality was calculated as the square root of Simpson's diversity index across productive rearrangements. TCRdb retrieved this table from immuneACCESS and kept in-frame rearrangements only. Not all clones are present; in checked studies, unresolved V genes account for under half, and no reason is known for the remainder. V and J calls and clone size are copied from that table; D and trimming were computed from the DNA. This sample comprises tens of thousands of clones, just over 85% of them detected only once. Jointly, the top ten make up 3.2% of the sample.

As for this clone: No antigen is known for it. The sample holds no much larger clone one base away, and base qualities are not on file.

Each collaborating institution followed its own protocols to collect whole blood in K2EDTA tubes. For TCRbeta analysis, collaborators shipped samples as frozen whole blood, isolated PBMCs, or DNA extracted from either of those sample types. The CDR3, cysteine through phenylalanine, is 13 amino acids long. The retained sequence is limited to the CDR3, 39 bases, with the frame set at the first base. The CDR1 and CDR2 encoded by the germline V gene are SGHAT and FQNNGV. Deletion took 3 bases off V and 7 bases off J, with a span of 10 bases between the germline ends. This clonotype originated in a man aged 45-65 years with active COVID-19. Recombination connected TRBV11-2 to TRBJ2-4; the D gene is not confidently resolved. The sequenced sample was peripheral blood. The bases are TGTGCCAGCAGCTTGGGCCTCTCGAACATTCAGTACTTC. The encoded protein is CASSLGLSNIQYF.